A selection of T cell receptor beta chains follows, all from one sample in a study of cytomegalovirus exposure and HLA in healthy donors. Sequencing used immunoSEQ multiplex PCR; TCRdb keeps in-frame clones, though not all of them. The table lists some 48,000 clones, with about 25% in the top ten. Material for sequencing was PBMCs. These receptors all come from a man in his forties or fifties in good health and CMV-seropositive. Both conserved end residues are part of each CDR3. Fields, in order: J gene, D gene, CDR3 length, V gene, CDR3 protein, CDR3 DNA. The D gene is left open where the match is weak.

TRBJ1-5	TRBD1	14	TRBV9	CASSGTGGNQPQHF	TGTGCCAGCAGCGGAACAGGGGGCAATCAGCCCCAGCATTTT
TRBJ2-3	TRBD1	15	TRBV7-3	CASSLSTGSTDTQYF	TGTGCCAGCAGCCTCTCGACAGGGTCCACAGATACGCAGTATTTT
TRBJ2-1	NA	12	TRBV30	CAGSPIHNEQFF	TGTGCCGGGAGCCCCATCCACAATGAGCAGTTCTTC
TRBJ1-2	NA	15	TRBV28	CASSLATRSGSGYTF	TGTGCCAGCAGTCTGGCTACACGCAGCGGTTCCGGCTACACCTTC
TRBJ2-1	NA	15	TRBV28	CASRGAFTNYNEQFF	TGTGCCAGCAGAGGGGCCTTCACAAACTACAATGAGCAGTTCTTC
TRBJ2-7	NA	15	TRBV19	CASRLQKTGFYEQYF	TGTGCCAGTAGGCTTCAGAAGACAGGATTCTACGAGCAGTACTTC
TRBJ1-1	NA	14	TRBV2	CASSDRYTKIEAFF	TGTGCCAGCAGTGACAGATATACCAAGATAGAAGCTTTCTTT
TRBJ2-7	TRBD2	15	TRBV7-2	CASSFSGGETYEQYF	TGTGCCAGCAGCTTTAGCGGGGGGGAAACCTACGAGCAGTACTTC
TRBJ1-5	TRBD1	13	TRBV2	CASWTGGNQPQHF	TGTGCCAGCTGGACAGGGGGCAATCAGCCCCAGCATTTT
TRBJ1-5	TRBD1	15	TRBV2	CASSATGWANQPQHF	TGTGCCAGCAGTGCGACAGGGTGGGCCAATCAGCCCCAGCATTTT
TRBJ2-7	TRBD1	13	TRBV7-9	CASSWGQGAEQYF	TGTGCCAGCAGCTGGGGACAGGGAGCCGAGCAGTACTTC
TRBJ2-2	TRBD2	17	TRBV6-4	CASSERSSGRDTGELFF	TGTGCCAGCAGTGAACGATCGAGCGGGAGGGACACCGGGGAGCTGTTTTTT
TRBJ1-4	TRBD1	14	TRBV5-6	CASSPGTVNEKLFF	TGTGCCAGCAGCCCCGGGACAGTTAATGAAAAACTGTTTTTT
TRBJ1-1	NA	13	TRBV5-1	CASSLQQPSEAFF	TGCGCCAGCAGCTTACAACAGCCCTCCGAAGCTTTCTTT
TRBJ1-6	TRBD1	13	TRBV9	CASRGQGDSPLHF	TGTGCCAGCAGGGGACAGGGAGACTCACCCCTCCACTTT
TRBJ2-3	NA	12	TRBV7-9	CASSYSPDTQYF	TGTGCCAGCAGTTATTCCCCTGATACGCAGTATTTT
TRBJ2-7	NA	15	TRBV25-1	CASSEFAGSFYEQYF	TGTGCCAGCAGTGAATTTGCGGGTTCGTTCTACGAGCAGTACTTC
TRBJ2-5	TRBD2	18	TRBV9	CASSVALETSGSQETQYF	TGTGCCAGCAGCGTAGCTCTTGAGACTAGCGGGTCCCAAGAGACCCAGTACTTC
TRBJ2-1	NA	14	TRBV29-1	CSVELLSGYNEQFF	TGCAGCGTTGAACTCCTGTCGGGGTACAATGAGCAGTTCTTC
TRBJ2-7	TRBD2	14	TRBV5-1	CASTQETSGDEQYF	TGCGCCAGCACGCAGGAGACTAGCGGGGACGAGCAGTACTTC
TRBJ2-3	NA	14	TRBV28	CASRPGQLTDTQYF	TGTGCCAGCAGACCAGGACAGCTCACAGATACGCAGTATTTT
TRBJ2-7	NA	15	TRBV7-2	CASSLSSGHVYEQYF	TGTGCCAGCAGCTTATCGTCGGGACACGTATACGAGCAGTACTTC
TRBJ1-2	NA	13	TRBV5-1	CASSLQGEKGYTF	TGCGCCAGCAGCTTACAGGGTGAGAAAGGCTACACCTTC
TRBJ2-7	NA	14	TRBV30	CAWSFPGGPGEQYF	TGTGCCTGGAGTTTCCCCGGGGGGCCGGGCGAGCAGTACTTC
TRBJ1-5	TRBD1	13	TRBV18	CASSRTGHQPQHF	TGTGCCAGCTCACGGACAGGGCATCAGCCCCAGCATTTT
TRBJ2-5	TRBD2	16	TRBV4-2	CASSQERMGGGETQYF	TGTGCCAGCAGCCAAGAAAGAATGGGGGGAGGGGAGACCCAGTACTTC
TRBJ2-7	NA	15	TRBV10-3	CAISEVGGASYEQYF	TGTGCCATCAGTGAGGTAGGCGGGGCCTCCTACGAGCAGTACTTC
TRBJ2-7	NA	13	TRBV7-9	CASSLESGVEQYF	TGTGCCAGCAGCTTAGAATCCGGGGTCGAGCAGTACTTC
TRBJ2-5	NA	13	TRBV2	CASSVERGETQYF	TGTGCCAGCAGTGTTGAGAGGGGGGAGACCCAGTACTTC
TRBJ1-2	NA	18	TRBV19	CASPCASRTTERNYGYTF	NA
TRBJ2-2	NA	14	TRBV7-6	CASSRGVPAGELFF	TGTGCCAGCAGCCGAGGCGTCCCCGCCGGGGAGCTGTTTTTT
TRBJ1-1	TRBD1	19	TRBV4-2	CASSLAPPGTGYGDTEAFF	TGTGCCAGCAGCCTCGCCCCCCCCGGGACAGGCTATGGGGACACTGAAGCTTTCTTT
TRBJ1-6	TRBD1	13	TRBV7-2	CASNRQGESPLHF	TGTGCCAGTAACCGACAGGGGGAATCACCCCTCCACTTT
TRBJ1-2	TRBD1	13	TRBV30	CAWSPQGAVGYTF	TGTGCCTGGAGTCCACAGGGGGCAGTTGGCTACACCTTC
TRBJ1-2	TRBD1	13	TRBV7-6	CASSLGGGNGYTF	TGTGCCAGCAGCTTAGGAGGGGGCAATGGCTACACCTTC
TRBJ2-7	TRBD2	15	TRBV6-5	CASRETSGRSYEQYF	TGTGCCAGCAGAGAAACTAGCGGTAGATCCTACGAGCAGTACTTC
TRBJ2-5	NA	16	TRBV7-9	CASSDRGGLGGETQYF	TGTGCCAGCAGCGACCGCGGAGGGCTGGGGGGAGAGACCCAGTACTTC
TRBJ2-5	NA	14	TRBV5-1	CASSLTDPQETQYF	TGCGCCAGCAGCCTGACAGATCCCCAAGAGACCCAGTACTTC
TRBJ2-7	NA	14	TRBV18	CASSPLTVSNEQYF	TGTGCCAGCTCACCCTTGACAGTGAGCAACGAGCAGTACTTC
TRBJ2-7	NA	11	TRBV30	CAWTRSYEQYF	TGTGCCTGGACAAGGAGCTACGAGCAGTACTTC
TRBJ2-5	TRBD1	15	TRBV6-1	CASSEPTGAGETQYF	TGTGCCAGCAGTGAACCGACAGGGGCCGGAGAGACCCAGTACTTC
TRBJ2-7	TRBD2	18	TRBV19	CASSIAPWTSGNYYEQYF	TGTGCCAGTAGTATCGCTCCTTGGACTAGCGGGAACTACTACGAGCAGTACTTC
TRBJ1-1	NA	13	TRBV28	CASSLGTNTEAFF	TGTGCCAGCAGTTTAGGGACAAACACTGAAGCTTTCTTT
TRBJ2-1	NA	16	TRBV7-7	CASSLALGGTYNEQFF	TGTGCCAGCAGCTTAGCTCTAGGCGGTACCTACAATGAGCAGTTCTTC
TRBJ2-3	NA	15	TRBV5-1	CASSLGSSSPDTQYF	TGCGCCAGCAGCTTGGGTAGTTCATCCCCAGATACGCAGTATTTT